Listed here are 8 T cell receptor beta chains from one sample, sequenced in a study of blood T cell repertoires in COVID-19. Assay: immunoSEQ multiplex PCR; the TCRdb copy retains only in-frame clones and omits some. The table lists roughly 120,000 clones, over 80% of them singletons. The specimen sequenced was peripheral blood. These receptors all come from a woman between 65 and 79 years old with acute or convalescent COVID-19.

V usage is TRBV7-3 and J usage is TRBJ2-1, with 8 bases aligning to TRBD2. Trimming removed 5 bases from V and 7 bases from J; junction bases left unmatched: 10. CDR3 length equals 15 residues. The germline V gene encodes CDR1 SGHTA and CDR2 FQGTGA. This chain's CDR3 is CASSPNGGAKNEQFF. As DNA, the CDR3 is TGTGCCAGCAGCCCGAACGGGGGGGCCAAGAATGAGCAGTTCTTC.

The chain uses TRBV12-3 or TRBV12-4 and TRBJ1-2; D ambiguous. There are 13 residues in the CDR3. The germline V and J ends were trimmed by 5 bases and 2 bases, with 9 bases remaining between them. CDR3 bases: TGTGCCAGCAGTCATGGACTGAACTATGGCTACACCTTC. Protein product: CASSHGLNYGYTF.

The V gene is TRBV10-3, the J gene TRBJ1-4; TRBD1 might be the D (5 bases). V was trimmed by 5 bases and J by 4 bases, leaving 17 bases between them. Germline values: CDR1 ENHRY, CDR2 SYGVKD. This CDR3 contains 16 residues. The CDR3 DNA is TGTGCCATCAGTAAGGACATGACGGGTCTTAATGAAAAACTGTTTTTT. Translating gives CAISKDMTGLNEKLFF.

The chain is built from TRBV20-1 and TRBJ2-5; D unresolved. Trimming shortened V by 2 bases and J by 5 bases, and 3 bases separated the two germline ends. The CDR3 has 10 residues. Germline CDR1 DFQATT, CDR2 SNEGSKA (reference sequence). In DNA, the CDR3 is TGCAGTGCTAGACGGGAGACCCAGTACTTC. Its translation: CSARRETQYF.

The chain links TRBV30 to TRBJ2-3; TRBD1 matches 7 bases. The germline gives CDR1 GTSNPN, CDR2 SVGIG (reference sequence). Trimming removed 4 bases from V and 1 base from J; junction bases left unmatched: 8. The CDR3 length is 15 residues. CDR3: CAWKPQGRGTDTQYF. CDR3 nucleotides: TGTGCCTGGAAGCCACAGGGGCGGGGCACAGATACGCAGTATTTT. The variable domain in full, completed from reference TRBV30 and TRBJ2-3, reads SQTIHQWPATLVQPVGSPLSLECTVEGTSNPNLYWYRQAAGRGLQLLFYSVGIGQISSEVPQNLSASRPQDRQFILSSKKLLLSDSGFYLCAWKPQGRGTDTQYFGPGTRLTVL.

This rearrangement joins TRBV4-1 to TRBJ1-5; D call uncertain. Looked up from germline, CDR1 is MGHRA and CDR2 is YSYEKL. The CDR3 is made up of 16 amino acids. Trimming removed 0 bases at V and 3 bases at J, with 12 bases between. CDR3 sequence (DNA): TGCGCCAGCAGCCAAGATCCGGGGTTGGCCAATCAGCCCCAGCATTTT. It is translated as CASSQDPGLANQPQHF.

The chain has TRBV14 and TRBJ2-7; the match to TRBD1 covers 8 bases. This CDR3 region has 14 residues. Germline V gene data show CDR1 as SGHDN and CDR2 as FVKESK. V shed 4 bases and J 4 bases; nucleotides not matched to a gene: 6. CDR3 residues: CASSLTGDKYEQYF. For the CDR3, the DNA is TGTGCCAGCAGCCTGACAGGGGACAAATACGAGCAGTACTTC.

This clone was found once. The CDR3 DNA follows: TGTGCCAGCAGCTTAGACAGGGGGAATAGGGATGAGCAGTTCTTC. Its translation is CASSLDRGNRDEQFF. The rearrangement links TRBV7-3 to TRBJ2-1; 9 bases are shared with TRBD1. This CDR3 contains 15 residues. With 2 bases clipped from V and 8 bases from J, the junction kept 7 bases outside the gene matches. Germline CDR1 SGHTA, CDR2 FQGTGA.